This record looks at one T cell receptor beta chain sequence and its context. This sample is part of a study of cytomegalovirus exposure and HLA in healthy donors. The protocol was immunoSEQ multiplex PCR, while the TCRdb copy is restricted to in-frame clones and leaves out a portion. The sample yields approximately 150,000 clones, approximately 81% seen once. CDR3 size: 12 residues. The V and J ends lost 3 bases and 8 bases, in that order; junction bases with no gene match: 4. Germline assignment: CDR1 GTSNPN and CDR2 SVGIG (reference sequence). What was sequenced was PBMCs. The receptor comes from a young man in good health and CMV-seropositive. The chain carries TRBV30 and TRBJ2-3; TRBD1 agrees at 8 bases. CDR3 protein: CAWRGTGRTQYF. The CDR3 DNA reads TGTGCCTGGAGGGGGACAGGCCGTACGCAGTATTTT.